This entry is about one T cell receptor (beta chain). Its antigen is not known. V shed 0 bases and J 4 bases; nucleotides not matched to a gene: 6. Looked up from germline, CDR1 is LGHNA and CDR2 is YNFKEQ. The CDR3 contains 17 residues. This entry is derived from a study of cytomegalovirus exposure and HLA in healthy donors. Regarding the study as a whole: The later analysis indicated that the majority of CMV-associated TCR beta chains appeared HLA-restricted. Reportedly, a later analysis found an Asian-associated ancestry cluster had fewer N-insertions than the roughly 700-donor mean. It was likely that a cluster of highly shared sequence variants was a sequencing artifact. Later analysis demonstrated an association between a missense DCLRE1C variant and TCR beta V- and J-gene trimming.

The study ran its PCR with 60 Vbeta and 13 Jbeta primers. Sequencing was performed with immunoSEQ multiplex PCR; in TCRdb, only in-frame clones are kept and a portion is missing. The sample has 150,000 to 200,000 clones, roughly 82% seen once. This sequence originates from a woman aged 45-65 years in good health and CMV-seronegative. The sample consisted of PBMCs. The chain recombines TRBV4-2 with TRBJ2-2; 9 bases are a match to TRBD2. The CDR3 DNA reads TGTGCCAGCAGCCAAGATGCACTAGCGGGCAGCACCGGGGAGCTGTTTTTT. Amino acid sequence: CASSQDALAGSTGELFF.